One sample yielded the 22 T cell receptor beta chains listed below, sequenced in a study of cytomegalovirus exposure and HLA in healthy donors. Primers included in the PCR were 60 Vbeta and 13 Jbeta primers. The data were produced by immunoSEQ multiplex PCR, yet TCRdb's version contains in-frame clones alone and is incomplete. The sample has 180,000 or so clones; about 80% are singletons. Input material: PBMCs. Receptors originate from a man between 50 and 59 years old in good health and CMV-seropositive.

CDR3 sequence: CASSQIQGLQPQHF. The CDR3 DNA follows: TGCGCCAGCAGCCAAATACAGGGTCTTCAGCCCCAGCATTTT. The V call is TRBV4-3, the J call TRBJ1-5, with D perhaps TRBD1 (6 bases). The CDR3 has 14 amino acids. Trimming shortened V by 2 bases and J by 6 bases, and 11 bases separated the two germline ends. Per the germline V gene, CDR1 is LGHNA and CDR2 is YSLEER.

This rearrangement joins TRBV6-5 to TRBJ2-7, with 11 bases fitting TRBD1. The CDR3 is 15 residues long. CDR1 and CDR2 from the germline V gene are MNHEY and SVGAGI. With V trimmed by 5 bases and J by 3 bases, 6 bases remained unmatched. CDR3 coding DNA: TGTGCCAGCAGTGGCCGGGACAGGGGGTTCTACGAGCAGTACGTC. Amino acids: CASSGRDRGFYEQYV.

In this sample, this clone turned up once. V usage is TRBV5-1 and J usage is TRBJ1-2; the match to TRBD1 covers 9 bases. The CDR3 has 14 amino acids. CDR1 is SGHRS, CDR2 YFSETQ, per germline. V lost 2 bases, J lost 6 bases, and 5 bases stayed unmatched. The CDR3 here is CASSLRDRVHGYTF. In nucleotides, the CDR3 is TGCGCCAGCAGCTTAAGGGACAGGGTTCATGGCTACACCTTC.

In its sample, this clone was seen a few times. J is TRBJ2-7 and V is TRBV7-8, with a possible D match to TRBD1 (5 bases). This CDR3 has 13 residues. Trimming stripped 1 base from V and 6 bases from J, with 10 bases between. Germline-derived CDR1 and CDR2 are SGHVS and FQNEAQ. This chain's CDR3 is CASSLGARAEQYF. The CDR3 DNA follows: TGTGCCAGCAGCTTAGGGGCCAGGGCCGAGCAGTACTTC.

The rearrangement joins TRBV6-6 to TRBJ1-1; D ambiguous. The V end was cut by 5 bases, the J end by 4 bases, with 14 bases between. The CDR3 runs 14 residues. Germline loops: CDR1 MNHNY, CDR2 SVGAGI (reference sequence). The CDR3 is CASSLKITGTEAFF. DNA of the CDR3: TGTGCCAGCAGTCTTAAGATCACGGGCACTGAAGCTTTCTTT.

This clone was seen more than once but under ten times. The gene calls are TRBV9 and TRBJ2-2; maybe TRBD1 (6 bases). Germline V gives CDR1 SGDLS, CDR2 YYNGEE. The CDR3 sequence is 13 residues long. V was shortened by 0 bases and J by 7 bases, with 7 bases between the two germline ends. CDR3: CASSVEGDGELFF. CDR3 bases: TGTGCCAGCAGCGTAGAGGGGGACGGGGAGCTGTTTTTT.

Turning to this clone: The sample carries other DNA sequences with the same CDR3. The rearrangement uses TRBV18 and TRBJ1-5; 9 nucleotides agree with TRBD1. Trimming removed 6 bases from V and 4 bases from J; junction bases left unmatched: 4. The V gene's germline CDR1 is KGHSH and CDR2 LQKENI. The CDR3 is 14 amino acids. DNA for the CDR3: TGTGCCAGCTCTCCCGGGACAGGGAATCAGCCCCAGCATTTT. Its protein is CASSPGTGNQPQHF.

This CDR3 reads CASSQAPGTGYTDTQYF. The CDR3 region has the DNA TGCGCCAGCAGCCAGGCTCCCGGGACAGGATACACAGATACGCAGTATTTT. The rearrangement links TRBV4-1 to TRBJ2-3; TRBD1 matches 8 bases. Germline CDR1 MGHRA, CDR2 YSYEKL. V was clipped by 3 bases and J by 2 bases; unmatched bases: 10. The CDR3 covers 17 residues.

CDR3 in amino acids: CASSTGPTGELFF. In DNA form, the CDR3 reads TGTGCCAGCAGCACAGGGCCCACCGGGGAGCTGTTTTTT. This sequence joins TRBV9 and TRBJ2-2, with D maybe TRBD1 (6 bases). Germline assignment: CDR1 SGDLS and CDR2 YYNGEE. Trimming took off 4 bases at V and 4 bases at J, with 8 bases between the two ends. The CDR3 consists of 13 residues.

In this sample, this clone turned up a few times. The chain carries TRBV6-1 and TRBJ2-7, with 7 bases fitting TRBD2. There are 16 residues in the CDR3. The V gene end was trimmed by 1 base and the J gene end by 1 base; junction bases not matched to a gene: 7. In germline, CDR1 is MNHNS, CDR2 SASEGT. The CDR3, as DNA: TGTGCCAGCAGTGAAGGGGGAGGGTATGGGTCCTACGAGCAGTACGTC. Its translation: CASSEGGGYGSYEQYV.

The J gene is TRBJ1-1, the V gene TRBV9; a possible D gene is TRBD1 (6 bases). The CDR3 loop spans 15 amino acids. Germline V gene sequence: CDR1 SGDLS, CDR2 YYNGEE. V was cut by 1 base and J by 5 bases, with 15 bases left in between. DNA for the CDR3: TGTGCCAGCAGCGTATACACAGGGATTGGAACTGAAGCTTTCTTT. It is translated as CASSVYTGIGTEAFF.

The table lists this clone with a count of one. V is TRBV19 and J is TRBJ1-4; D ambiguous. The CDR3 covers 15 residues. Germline CDR1 LNHDA, CDR2 SQIVND (reference sequence). Trimming removed 10 bases from V and 0 bases from J, with 15 bases in between. The CDR3 nucleotides read TGTGCCACCCTACCCCGGGGTGCAACTAATGAAAAACTGTTTTTT. Translated: CATLPRGATNEKLFF.

The chain joins TRBV4-2 to TRBJ2-7; D unresolved. The CDR3 totals 14 residues. The V end lost 0 bases, the J end lost 3 bases, and 9 bases lay between the germline ends. Germline V gene sequence: CDR1 LGHNA, CDR2 YNFKEQ. Written as DNA, the CDR3 is TGTGCCAGCAGCCAAGATCTCATCTACTACGAGCAGTACTTC. Translated: CASSQDLIYYEQYF.

V and J are TRBV9 and TRBJ2-6; D not certain. The CDR3 runs to 16 residues. V was clipped by 3 bases and J by 0 bases, with 10 bases between them. The germline V gene has CDR1 SGDLS and CDR2 YYNGEE. This CDR3 reads CASSAQLRSGANVLTF. For the CDR3, the DNA is TGTGCCAGCAGCGCCCAACTACGCTCTGGGGCCAACGTCCTGACTTTC.

J is TRBJ2-2 and V is TRBV7-2; 9 nucleotides match TRBD1. V lost 5 bases to trimming and J lost 7 bases; unmatched junction nucleotides: 11. CDR3 size: 16 residues. CDR1 SGHTA and CDR2 FQGNSA come from the germline V gene. The CDR3 loop is CASSRRDRVIGGELFF. The CDR3 bases are TGTGCCAGCAGCCGACGGGACAGGGTTATCGGCGGGGAGCTGTTTTTT.

V is TRBV21-1 and J is TRBJ2-5; the table's D call of TRBD1 was not tested on the DNA. TRBV21-1 corresponds to a pseudogene. This CDR3 comprises 18 residues. This CDR3 is CASSKASRDRGNQETQYF. Here the CDR3 DNA reads TGTGCCAGCAGCAAGGCCTCCCGGGACAGGGGAAACCAAGAGACCCAGTACTTC.

The rearrangement links TRBV2 to TRBJ2-3, with 12 bases matching TRBD1. V was clipped by 5 bases and J by 3 bases; unmatched bases: 9. Per germline, CDR1 SNHLY and CDR2 FYNNEI. The CDR3 length is 17 residues. This chain's CDR3 is CASSRTGTGGETDTQYF. For the CDR3, the DNA is TGTGCCAGCAGTCGAACCGGGACAGGGGGCGAAACAGATACGCAGTATTTT.

This chain uses TRBV27 with TRBJ1-1; tentatively, D is TRBD1 (6 bases). The V gene's germline CDR1 is MNHEY and CDR2 SMNVEV (reference sequence). This CDR3 has 14 residues. V was cut by 6 bases and J by 4 bases, with 15 bases left in between. The CDR3 nucleotides are TGTGCCAGCAGCGCAGGGGTGAGGTTCACTGAAGCTTTCTTT. This sequence encodes CASSAGVRFTEAFF.

CDR3 protein: CATSIQRLSGYTF. CDR3 sequence (DNA): TGTGCCACCAGCATCCAACGGTTGTCCGGCTACACCTTC. The V gene is TRBV15, the J gene TRBJ1-2; no clear D. The V end lost 4 bases, the J end lost 8 bases, and 14 bases lay between the germline ends. Germline CDR1 reads LNHNV; CDR2 reads YYDKDF (reference sequence). The CDR3 covers 13 residues. Combining the CDR3 with reference TRBV15 and TRBJ1-2 gives the whole variable domain DAMVIQNPRYQVTQFGKPVTLSCSQTLNHNVMYWYQQKSSQAPKLLFHYYDKDFNNEADTPDNFQSRRPNTSFCFLDIRSPGLGDTAMYLCATSIQRLSGYTFGSGTRLTVV.

The genes are TRBV4-2 and TRBJ2-1, with 9 bases aligning to TRBD2. The V segment lost 1 base and the J segment 6 bases; nucleotides outside the gene matches: 7. The CDR3 runs 16 residues. Germline V CDR1 and CDR2: LGHNA, YNFKEQ. The CDR3 DNA follows: TGTGCCAGCAGCCAAGGTAGCGGGGGAATGGGCAATGAGCAGTTCTTC. Amino acid sequence: CASSQGSGGMGNEQFF.

The CDR3 DNA reads TGCGCCAGCAGGGACAGGGGCTACAATGAGCAGTTCTTC. Encoded protein: CASRDRGYNEQFF. V usage is TRBV10-2 and J usage is TRBJ2-1, with 9 bases aligning to TRBD1. V shed 6 bases, J shed 3 bases, and the junction held 0 bases outside the gene matches. This CDR3 is built from 13 residues. Germline CDR1 and CDR2: WSHSY and SAAADI.

This sequence joins TRBV27 and TRBJ1-2, with 8 bases aligning to TRBD1. Germline V CDR1 and CDR2: MNHEY, SMNVEV (reference sequence). J lost 4 bases, V lost 2 bases, and 0 bases had no gene match. The CDR3 is made up of 13 amino acids. The CDR3 DNA follows: TGTGCCAGCAGTTTAACAGGGGGCTATGGCTACACCTTC. Its translation: CASSLTGGYGYTF.